Each of the 30 T cell receptor beta chains below was sequenced from the same sample in a study of human T cells and chemical hapten exposure. TCRdb used MiXCR to reprocess the RACE reads, holding one entry per CDR3 protein. The table records some 71,000 distinct CDR3 sequences, roughly 11% of them present only once. Time point indicated: patch test 3, about 24 weeks after DPC sensitization. Sample treatment: therapeutic diphenylcyclopropenone sensitization with weekly scalp DPC. The sequences come from whole blood, collected in connection with sensitization to the hapten diphenylcyclopropenone (DPC). These receptors originate from a woman aged 50 to 60 with alopecia areata. Some clones in this sample may be carry-over from other donors' samples.

This clonotype was seen a handful of times. The chain carries TRBV28 and TRBJ2-7; D is perhaps TRBD1 or TRBD2 (6 bases each). V was pared by 5 bases and J by 0 bases, with 11 bases between. CDR1 MDHEN and CDR2 SYDVKM come from the germline V gene. The CDR3 contains 14 residues. The CDR3 spells CASSLQGLSYEQYF. The CDR3 nucleotides read TGTGCCAGCAGTCTACAGGGACTCTCCTACGAGCAGTACTTC.

This chain links TRBV12-1 with TRBJ2-7; the D call of TRBD1 is as the table states it, not checked on the DNA. TRBV12-1 counts as a pseudogene. This CDR3 has 17 amino acids. For the CDR3, the DNA is TGTGCCAGCAGCTTTGAGGACCGACAGGGGGTATCCTACGAGCAGTGCTTC. Its protein is CASSFEDRQGVSYEQCF.

There are many counts of this clonotype. This rearrangement joins TRBV27 to TRBJ2-3; no firm D call. Germline CDR1 reads MNHEY; CDR2 reads SMNVEV (reference sequence). The V and J ends lost 5 bases and 4 bases respectively, with 7 bases between them. The CDR3 has 12 residues. This CDR3 is CASSRYADTQYF. CDR3 coding DNA: TGTGCCAGCAGTCGCTATGCAGATACGCAGTATTTT.

This clonotype was seen repeatedly, ten times or more. The chain has TRBV7-9 and TRBJ2-2; TRBD2 matches at 8 bases. The CDR3 sequence is 13 residues long. V lost 5 bases and J lost 7; bases outside the gene matches: 3. Germline CDR1 reads SEHNR; CDR2 reads FQNEAQ (reference sequence). CDR3 DNA: TGTGCCAGCAGCAAGCGGGGGTACGGGGAGCTGTTTTTT. Translating it yields CASSKRGYGELFF.

This clonotype was seen more than once but under ten times. This chain connects TRBV6-6 to TRBJ2-3; 7 bases are a match to TRBD1. The trim removed 1 base at V and 4 bases at J, leaving 5 bases unmatched. The germline V gene has CDR1 MNHNY and CDR2 SVGAGI (reference sequence). CDR3 size: 15 residues. The CDR3 nucleotides are TGTGCCAGCAGTTACTTTACAGGGGTGGCAGATACGCAGTATTTT. Its protein product is CASSYFTGVADTQYF.

In this sample, this clonotype turned up many times. The genes are TRBV5-1 and TRBJ2-7; 11 nucleotides agree with TRBD2. V lost 4 bases to trimming and J lost 4 bases; unmatched junction nucleotides: 4. Germline-derived CDR1 and CDR2 are SGHRS and YFSETQ. There are 14 residues in the CDR3. The CDR3 reads CASSPGLAAYEQYF. CDR3 DNA sequence: TGCGCCAGCAGCCCGGGACTAGCGGCTTACGAGCAGTACTTC. The full variable domain, with the rest looked up from reference TRBV5-1 and TRBJ2-7, is KAGVTQTPRYLIKTRGQQVTLSCSPISGHRSVSWYQQTPGQGLQFLFEYFSETQRNKGNFPGRFSGRQFSNSRSEMNVSTLELGDSALYLCASSPGLAAYEQYFGPGTRLTVT.

Ten or more counts support this clonotype. This chain links TRBV5-1 with TRBJ1-5; perhaps TRBD1 as D (5 bases). Germline CDR1 is SGHRS and CDR2 is YFSETQ. The CDR3 contains 14 residues. Trimming took 4 bases from V and 7 from J, leaving 15 bases between them. CDR3 loop: CASSPGTGRQPQHF. Written as DNA, the CDR3 is TGCGCCAGCAGCCCTGGGACCGGGAGGCAGCCCCAGCATTTT.

This clonotype was found a few times. CDR3 in DNA: TGTGCCAGCAGCTTATATAGCTCCTACAATGAGCAGTTCTTC. This sequence encodes CASSLYSSYNEQFF. The chain combines TRBV7-9 with TRBJ2-1, with D unresolved. The CDR3 contains 14 residues. The germline gives CDR1 SEHNR, CDR2 FQNEAQ (reference sequence). Trimming left V 2 bases short and J 0 bases short, with 5 bases between.

In this sample, this clonotype turned up many times. J is TRBJ2-7 and V is TRBV12-3 or TRBV12-4, with 7 bases lining up with TRBD1. Trimming cost V 6 bases and J 4 bases; bases outside gene matches: 9. This CDR3 contains 14 residues. CDR3 amino acids: CASRPRGGVYEQYF. The DNA of the CDR3 is TGTGCCAGCAGGCCCCGAGGGGGCGTGTACGAGCAGTACTTC.

Details on this clonotype: Being one base from a much bigger clone, this may be a read error. The chain has TRBV12-3 or TRBV12-4 and TRBJ2-1, with D possibly TRBD2 on 6 matching bases. CDR3 length equals 15 residues. The CDR3 spells CANSSRRGPYNEQFF. In DNA form, the CDR3 reads TGTGCCAACAGTTCCCGGAGGGGACCCTACAATGAGCAGTTCTTC.

This clonotype came up many times. The chain carries TRBV28 and TRBJ1-3; tentatively, D is TRBD1 (6 bases). With 5 bases removed from V and 4 bases from J, the gap between germline ends came to 15 bases. Germline CDR1 reads MDHEN; CDR2 reads SYDVKM. This CDR3 region has 15 residues. The CDR3 here is CASSPPGANGNTIYF. As DNA, the CDR3 is TGTGCCAGCAGTCCGCCGGGGGCGAACGGAAACACCATATATTTT.

The chain recombines TRBV7-9 with TRBJ1-1; 8 bases are a match to TRBD1. J was trimmed by 5 bases and V by 5 bases; bases with no gene match: 7. The CDR3 totals 14 residues. The germline V gene encodes CDR1 SEHNR and CDR2 FQNEAQ (reference sequence). CDR3 loop: CASSPTGTGTEAFF. Here the CDR3 DNA reads TGTGCCAGCAGCCCTACTGGGACAGGTACTGAAGCTTTCTTT.

This clonotype has only a few counts. The chain combines TRBV7-2 with TRBJ1-5; D uncertain. V dropped 2 bases and J dropped 4 bases, with 6 bases sitting between them. This CDR3 has 13 amino acids. Germline V CDR1 and CDR2: SGHTA, FQGNSA. CDR3 residues: CASSLRVNQPQHF. CDR3 coding DNA: TGTGCCAGCAGCTTAAGGGTAAATCAGCCCCAGCATTTT.

This clonotype has at least ten counts. The V gene is TRBV2, the J gene TRBJ1-5, with a tentative D call TRBD1 (5 bases). Per the germline V gene, CDR1 is SNHLY and CDR2 is FYNNEI. The CDR3 spans 16 residues. V lost 6 bases to trimming and J lost 2 bases, with 17 bases between them. CDR3 region: CASRRGVGGGNQPQHF. The CDR3 nucleotides read TGTGCCAGCAGAAGGGGAGTCGGCGGGGGCAATCAGCCCCAGCATTTT.

There are a few counts of this clonotype. The chain recombines TRBV23-1 with TRBJ2-7, with TRBD2 matching 10 bases. TRBV23-1 belongs to the ORF category, with a function that is uncertain. Trimming took 3 bases from V and 6 from J; bases not matched to a gene: 14. The length of the CDR3 is 17 residues. The CDR3 region has the DNA TGCGCCAGCAGTCATCGAATTGCGGGACTAGCGAACTTCGAGCAGTACTTC. Translated, it gives CASSHRIAGLANFEQYF.

V usage is TRBV4-1 and J usage is TRBJ2-7, with D perhaps being TRBD1 or TRBD2 (5 bases each). V lost 3 bases, J lost 3 bases, and 15 bases lay in between. CDR3 length equals 15 residues. Per germline, CDR1 MGHRA and CDR2 YSYEKL. The CDR3 loop is CASSQSGAVSYEQYF. CDR3 nucleotide sequence: TGCGCCAGCAGCCAGTCCGGGGCAGTCAGCTACGAGCAGTACTTC.

This clonotype was detected many times. The chain recombines TRBV7-9 with TRBJ2-7, with D unresolved. Trimming shortened V by 2 bases and J by 2 bases, and 10 bases separated the two germline ends. The V gene's germline CDR1 is SEHNR and CDR2 FQNEAQ (reference sequence). The CDR3 runs to 14 residues. As DNA, the CDR3 is TGTGCCAGCAGCTTATCGACCTGGGCCTACGAGCAGTACTTC. Its translation is CASSLSTWAYEQYF.

In this sample, this clonotype turned up many times. This chain connects TRBV27 to TRBJ1-1; maybe TRBD1 (5 bases). V dropped 5 bases and J dropped 4 bases, with 14 bases sitting between them. CDR1 and CDR2 from the germline V gene are MNHEY and SMNVEV (reference sequence). The length of the CDR3 is 14 residues. CDR3 coding DNA: TGTGCCAGCAGTCCCCAGGGCCGGCCCACTGAAGCTTTCTTT. It codes for CASSPQGRPTEAFF.

The CDR3 bases are TGTGCCGCCAGCACCCCCAGCCCAGGGGTGAACACTGAAGCTTTCTTT. Translated: CAASTPSPGVNTEAFF. This chain connects TRBV28 to TRBJ1-1, with a weak D call TRBD1 (6 bases). The CDR3 is made up of 16 amino acids. V was pared by 11 bases and J by 0 bases, with 22 bases between. The germline gives CDR1 MDHEN, CDR2 SYDVKM.

Turning to this clonotype: This may come from a read error, since a much larger clone is one base off. The gene calls are TRBV4-1 and TRBJ1-1; TRBD1 is a possible D gene (6 bases). The CDR3 extends over 15 amino acids. The germline V gene encodes CDR1 MGHRA and CDR2 YSYEKL. CDR3 sequence: CTSSHTGFRYTEAFF. DNA for the CDR3: TGCACCAGCAGCCATACAGGGTTTCGTTACACTGAAGCTTTCTTT.

This chain connects TRBV19 to TRBJ1-2; D not resolved. V gave up 5 bases and J gave up 4 bases, with 17 bases separating them. Germline V gives CDR1 LNHDA, CDR2 SQIVND (reference sequence). CDR3 length: 15 amino acids. CDR3 in DNA: TGTGCCAGTAGTGTACGACCGCCTCAAGCCTATGGCTACACCTTC. As protein: CASSVRPPQAYGYTF.

Ten or more counts support this clonotype. This CDR3 reads CASSGGQSGAQPQHF. The CDR3, as DNA: TGTGCCAGCAGTGGGGGACAGTCTGGAGCGCAGCCCCAGCATTTT. This chain uses TRBV2 with TRBJ1-5; 7 nucleotides line up with TRBD1. The length of the CDR3 is 15 residues. With 4 bases clipped from V and 7 bases from J, the junction kept 10 bases outside the gene matches. CDR1 and CDR2 from the germline V gene are SNHLY and FYNNEI.

This clonotype was detected only once. CDR3 region: CASSFKLNTEAFF. The CDR3, as DNA: TGTGCCAGCAGTTTTAAGTTGAACACTGAAGCTTTCTTT. The genes are TRBV28 and TRBJ1-1; unclear D gene. CDR1 MDHEN and CDR2 SYDVKM come from the germline V gene. There are 13 residues in the CDR3. V gave up 3 bases and J gave up 0 bases, with 5 bases separating them. Full variable domain (outside the CDR3, taken from reference TRBV28 and TRBJ1-1): DVKVTQSSRYLVKRTGEKVFLECVQDMDHENMFWYRQDPGLGLRLIYFSYDVKMKEKGDIPEGYSVSREKKERFSLILESASTNQTSMYLCASSFKLNTEAFFGQGTRLTVV.

This clonotype showed up many times. The V call is TRBV20-1, the J call TRBJ2-5, with 12 bases lining up with TRBD2. Trimming took 1 base from V and 5 from J; bases not matched to a gene: 2. Germline V gene data show CDR1 as DFQATT and CDR2 as SNEGSKA (reference sequence). The CDR3 spans 14 residues. The CDR3 nucleotides read TGCAGTGCTAGAGGACTAGCGGGAGTTGAGACCCAGTACTTC. Amino acid sequence: CSARGLAGVETQYF.

In this sample, this clonotype is medium-sized. The chain links TRBV12-3 or TRBV12-4 to TRBJ1-2; D ambiguous. This CDR3 is 16 amino acids long. Trimming left V 5 bases short and J 4 bases short, with 20 bases between. The CDR3 reads CASSVVIHSRSYGYTF. The DNA of the CDR3 is TGTGCCAGCAGTGTTGTCATACACTCGAGAAGCTATGGCTACACCTTC.

V and J are TRBV6-6 and TRBJ1-2, with 7 nucleotides matching TRBD1. The germline gives CDR1 MNHNY, CDR2 SVGAGI (reference sequence). V trimming: 7 bases; J trimming: 2 bases; junction bases outside the gene matches: 10. This CDR3 is 15 amino acids long. The CDR3 DNA sequence: TGTGCCAGCAACTTAGCAGGGGGACGAAACTATGGCTACACCTTC. It is translated as CASNLAGGRNYGYTF.

The sample holds many counts of this clonotype. CDR3 amino acids: CASSHPTANTEAFF. The DNA of the CDR3 is TGTGCCAGCAGCCACCCGACAGCGAACACTGAAGCTTTCTTT. This chain connects TRBV28 to TRBJ1-1; D is possibly TRBD1 (5 bases). CDR1 MDHEN and CDR2 SYDVKM come from the germline V gene. Trimming shortened V by 6 bases and J by 1 base, and 12 bases separated the two germline ends. This CDR3 comprises 14 residues.

This clonotype was picked up many times. The genes are TRBV28 and TRBJ2-5, with D perhaps given as TRBD1 or TRBD2 (5 bases each). CDR3 size: 13 residues. Germline V CDR1 and CDR2: MDHEN, SYDVKM. The germline V and J ends were trimmed by 7 bases and 5 bases, with 14 bases remaining between them. CDR3 loop: CASIVSGAETQYF. The CDR3 region has the DNA TGTGCCAGCATCGTTTCCGGGGCCGAGACCCAGTACTTC.

The sample holds many counts of this clonotype. The chain couples TRBV12-3 or TRBV12-4 to TRBJ1-1; the match to TRBD1 covers 8 bases. V shed 6 bases and J 3 bases; nucleotides not matched to a gene: 9. CDR3 length: 15 residues. Written as DNA, the CDR3 is TGTGCCAGCAGGTCCCGGACAGGGCAATACACTGAAGCTTTCTTT. Translation: CASRSRTGQYTEAFF.

The chain carries TRBV20-1 and TRBJ1-1; D gene uncertain. This CDR3 has 13 residues. Germline V gene lookup returns CDR1 DFQATT and CDR2 SNEGSKA (reference sequence). In nucleotides, the CDR3 is TGCAGGCCCCAATGGGTTACGAACACTGAAGCTTTCTTT. This sequence encodes CRPQWVTNTEAFF.